Here is one T cell receptor (beta chain) with its context. This record belongs to a study of CDR3 diversity in severe acne. Trimming pared 5 bases from V and 4 bases from J, leaving 17 bases between. CDR3 length: 16 residues. TCRdb re-called the PCR reads through MiXCR, storing one row per CDR3 protein. The sample carries around 85,000 distinct CDR3 sequences, roughly 49% recorded once. Sequencing was performed on blood. The TCR comes from a male donor with severe acne vulgaris. This chain links TRBV12-3 or TRBV12-4 with TRBJ2-2, with a tentative D call TRBD1 (5 bases). CDR3: CASSPPRQGVTGELFF. CDR3 DNA sequence: TGTGCCAGCAGTCCACCTCGGCAGGGTGTCACCGGGGAGCTGTTTTTT.